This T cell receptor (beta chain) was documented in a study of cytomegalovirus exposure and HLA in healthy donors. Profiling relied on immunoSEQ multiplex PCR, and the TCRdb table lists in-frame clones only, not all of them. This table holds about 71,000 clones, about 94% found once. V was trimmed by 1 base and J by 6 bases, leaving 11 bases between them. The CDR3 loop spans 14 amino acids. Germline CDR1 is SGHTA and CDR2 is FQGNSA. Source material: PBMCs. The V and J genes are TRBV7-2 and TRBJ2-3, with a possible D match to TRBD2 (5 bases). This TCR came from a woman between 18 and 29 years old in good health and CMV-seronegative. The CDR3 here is CASSLVRTHDTQYF. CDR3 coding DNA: TGTGCCAGCAGCTTAGTACGGACTCACGATACGCAGTATTTT.